This TCR beta chain was sequenced during a study of shared clonotypes between healthy human individuals. Profiled with immunoSEQ multiplex PCR; TCRdb holds only in-frame clones, not every one. The repertoire consists of some 500,000 clones, with approximately 77% occurring once and the leading ten covering around 13%. V was pared by 5 bases and J by 0 bases, with 3 bases of the junction left unmatched. The germline gives CDR1 SGHTA, CDR2 FQGTGA. The CDR3 contains 14 residues. The chain is built from TRBV7-3 and TRBJ1-2, with 7 nucleotides matching TRBD1. Material: PBMCs. The sequence came from a woman between 40 and 50 years old in good health. Some clones in this sample may be carry-over from other donors' samples. The CDR3 nucleotides are TGTGCCAGCAGCCCCGACAGGGCTAACTATGGCTACACCTTC. Translation: CASSPDRANYGYTF.